Below, 23 T cell receptor beta chains from the same sample are listed, as sequenced in a study of T cells in Graves' hyperthyroidism and ophthalmopathy. Amplification targeted TCR beta CDR3 regions from RNA transcripts. TCR CDR3 underwent first-round RT-PCR with the HTBI primer set. TCRdb ran MiXCR on the multiplex PCR reads and lists one entry per CDR3 protein. The table includes around 420,000 distinct CDR3 sequences, roughly an eighth detected once. The sequencing input was blood. These receptor sequences come from a woman younger than 35 with Graves' hyperthyroidism.

Many counts were recorded for this clonotype. CDR3 loop: CASSLLVAGEKDEQYF. For the CDR3, the DNA is TGTGCCAGCAGCTTATTGGTAGCGGGGGAGAAGGACGAGCAGTACTTC. The J gene is TRBJ2-7, the V gene TRBV7-9; TRBD2 agrees at 9 bases. The CDR3 is 16 amino acids. Looked up from germline, CDR1 is SEHNR and CDR2 is FQNEAQ (reference sequence). The V and J ends lost 2 bases and 5 bases, in that order; junction bases with no gene match: 10.

This clonotype was counted ten times or more. This rearrangement joins TRBV5-1 to TRBJ2-1, with 8 bases identical to TRBD1. CDR1 and CDR2 from the germline V gene are SGHRS and YFSETQ. The CDR3 is 17 residues long. Trimming removed 2 bases from V and 5 bases from J; junction bases left unmatched: 12. CDR3 protein: CASSLMTDRGFHNEQFF. The CDR3, as DNA: TGCGCCAGCAGCTTAATGACCGACAGGGGTTTCCACAATGAGCAGTTCTTC.

The table lists this clonotype with many counts. The rearrangement links TRBV12-3 or TRBV12-4 to TRBJ1-4; D uncertain. The CDR3 has 14 amino acids. The V end was cut by 3 bases, the J end by 4 bases, with 9 bases between. This CDR3 is CASSFAAYNEKLFF. CDR3 DNA sequence: TGTGCCAGCAGTTTTGCAGCTTATAATGAAAAACTGTTTTTT.

The V call is TRBV6-2 or TRBV6-3, the J call TRBJ2-5, with 8 bases aligning to TRBD2. Per germline, CDR1 MNHEY and CDR2 SVGEGT. The length of the CDR3 is 14 residues. V trimming: 6 bases; J trimming: 3 bases; junction bases outside the gene matches: 6. The DNA for the CDR3 is TGTGCCAGCAGCATAGCGGGACGAAAAGAGACCCAGTACTTC. Residues: CASSIAGRKETQYF.

This clonotype was counted at least ten times. The chain uses TRBV20-1 and TRBJ2-3, with D unclear. From germline, CDR1 is DFQATT and CDR2 SNEGSKA (reference sequence). V shed 2 bases and J shed 2 bases, with 17 bases lying between them. This CDR3 contains 16 residues. The CDR3 nucleotides are TGCAGTGCTAGAAACGCTCGGTCTCAACCCACAGATACGCAGTATTTT. As protein: CSARNARSQPTDTQYF.

At least ten counts were recorded for this clonotype. This chain connects TRBV7-8 to TRBJ2-1, with 11 bases identical to TRBD2. Germline loops: CDR1 SGHVS, CDR2 FQNEAQ. V was pared by 1 base and J by 3 bases, with 11 bases of the junction left unmatched. The CDR3 is 19 amino acids. The CDR3 nucleotides read TGTGCCAGCAGCTTAGAGTTAGCGGGAGGGGGGGGGCTCTACAATGAGCAGTTCTTC. It encodes CASSLELAGGGGLYNEQFF.

This clonotype was picked up many times. The chain links TRBV6-2 or TRBV6-3 to TRBJ2-2, with D perhaps matching TRBD2 (5 bases). The CDR3 is 16 residues long. The germline V gene encodes CDR1 MNHEY and CDR2 SVGEGT. Trimming removed 2 bases from V and 4 bases from J, with 14 bases in between. The CDR3 DNA reads as TGTGCCAGCAGTTACCCCGGGGTAGTTGGCACCGGGGAGCTGTTTTTT. Translating it yields CASSYPGVVGTGELFF.

This clonotype was recorded at least ten times. V is TRBV12-3 or TRBV12-4 and J is TRBJ2-3; 8 bases are shared with TRBD2. The CDR3 spans 15 residues. V was pared by 4 bases and J by 1 base, with 4 bases of the junction left unmatched. The CDR3 protein is CASSYVAGRTDTQYF. CDR3 coding DNA: TGTGCCAGCAGTTATGTAGCGGGACGCACAGATACGCAGTATTTT.

V and J are TRBV4-2 and TRBJ1-1; perhaps TRBD1 as D (5 bases). The V gene lost 0 bases and the J gene lost 0 bases, with 11 bases spanning the gap. Germline V CDR1 and CDR2: LGHNA, YNFKEQ. CDR3 size: 16 residues. The CDR3 DNA reads TGTGCCAGCAGCCAAGAGGCAGGGCTGATGAACACTGAAGCTTTCTTT. Translating gives CASSQEAGLMNTEAFF.

Remarks on this clonotype: Relative to the germline gene, one junction end is altered; a read error may explain this. The rearrangement uses TRBV3-1 and TRBJ2-1, with 7 bases that match TRBD2. The CDR3 extends over 16 amino acids. The V gene's germline CDR1 is LGHDT and CDR2 YNNKEL (reference sequence). CDR3 sequence (DNA): TGTACCAGCAGCTCGAGGTGGGCGGGAGAATCAAATGAGCAGTTCTTC. Its protein is CTSSSRWAGESNEQFF.

This clonotype was counted ten times or more. The J gene is TRBJ2-3, the V gene TRBV7-2, with 7 positions matching TRBD2. The V and J ends lost 6 bases and 1 base, in that order; junction bases with no gene match: 7. CDR1 and CDR2 from the germline V gene are SGHTA and FQGNSA. The CDR3 is made up of 15 amino acids. This CDR3 is CASRLGGGGTDTQYF. The CDR3 bases are TGTGCCAGCAGGCTTGGGGGAGGGGGCACAGATACGCAGTATTTT.

This clonotype was detected a few times. This chain uses TRBV25-1 with TRBJ2-3; D not certain. Per the germline V gene, CDR1 is MGHDK and CDR2 is SYGVNS. This CDR3 comprises 15 residues. V was trimmed by 1 base and J by 0 bases, leaving 8 bases between them. The CDR3 nucleotides are TGTGCCAGCAGTGAATTGGCATTTAGCACAGATACGCAGTATTTT. As protein: CASSELAFSTDTQYF. Combining the CDR3 with reference TRBV25-1 and TRBJ2-3 gives the whole variable domain EADIYQTPRYLVIGTGKKITLECSQTMGHDKMYWYQQDPGMELHLIHYSYGVNSTEKGDLSSESTVSRIRTEHFPLTLESARPSHTSQYLCASSELAFSTDTQYFGPGTRLTVL.

This clonotype was recorded a few times. The rearrangement joins TRBV7-2 to TRBJ1-2; D possibly corresponds to TRBD1 (6 bases). This CDR3 has 15 residues. Germline loops: CDR1 SGHTA, CDR2 FQGNSA. V lost 5 bases, J lost 2 bases, and 15 bases lay in between. CDR3 region: CASSLFPGQNYGYTF. In DNA form, the CDR3 reads TGTGCCAGCAGCCTCTTCCCGGGACAAAACTATGGCTACACCTTC.

The table lists this clonotype with many counts. The rearrangement links TRBV29-1 to TRBJ2-7; D is uncertain. The CDR3 covers 11 residues. Trimming shortened V by 4 bases and J by 3 bases, and 7 bases separated the two germline ends. Per germline, CDR1 SQVTM and CDR2 ANQGSEA. Written as DNA, the CDR3 is TGCAGCGTTGCAGAGTTCTACGAGCAGTACTTC. Amino acid sequence: CSVAEFYEQYF.

The table lists this clonotype with a few counts. The chain joins TRBV7-2 to TRBJ2-6; D is uncertain. CDR3 length equals 16 residues. Germline CDR1 and CDR2: SGHTA and FQGNSA. The V end was cut by 2 bases, the J end by 2 bases, with 10 bases between. CDR3 amino acids: CASSLSSVPGANVLTF. For the CDR3, the DNA is TGTGCCAGCAGCTTAAGTTCCGTTCCTGGGGCCAACGTCCTGACTTTC.

This clonotype was seen at least ten times. This chain joins TRBV12-3 or TRBV12-4 and TRBJ2-1; TRBD2 agrees at 9 bases. J was trimmed by 4 bases and V by 1 base; bases with no gene match: 5. The CDR3 loop spans 16 amino acids. The CDR3 sequence: CASSLVSGSPYNEQFF. For the CDR3, the DNA is TGTGCCAGCAGTTTAGTTAGCGGGAGCCCATACAATGAGCAGTTCTTC.

At least ten counts were recorded for this clonotype. CDR3 region: CASSLFSVVRTGGEQYF. Here the CDR3 DNA reads TGTGCCAGCAGCTTATTCTCGGTTGTTCGGACAGGGGGCGAGCAGTACTTC. The chain has TRBV11-1 and TRBJ2-7, with 10 bases identical to TRBD1. Germline V gives CDR1 SGHAT, CDR2 FQDESV (reference sequence). The junction had 13 bases not matched to a gene; V was cut back by 2 bases and J by 6 bases. The CDR3 contains 17 residues.

This clonotype was recorded at least ten times. The rearrangement uses TRBV5-1 and TRBJ2-7, with 8 bases matching TRBD1. The germline V gene has CDR1 SGHRS and CDR2 YFSETQ. V lost 4 bases to trimming and J lost 1 base; unmatched junction nucleotides: 16. The CDR3 runs 18 residues. The chain's CDR3 is CASSPQLLGQGRSYEQYF. The CDR3 bases are TGCGCCAGCAGCCCCCAACTGCTTGGACAGGGTAGGTCCTACGAGCAGTACTTC.

This clonotype was detected a few times. CDR3 DNA: TGCAGTGCTAGACCCGGACTAGCTGACCCCTACGAGCAGTACTTC. Translated: CSARPGLADPYEQYF. The chain carries TRBV20-1 and TRBJ2-7, with 8 bases fitting TRBD2. V trimming: 2 bases; J trimming: 2 bases; junction bases outside the gene matches: 8. CDR3 size: 15 residues. Germline-derived CDR1 and CDR2 are DFQATT and SNEGSKA (reference sequence).

At least ten counts were recorded for this clonotype. V usage is TRBV11-2 and J usage is TRBJ2-7, with D tentatively TRBD2 (6 bases). Trimming removed 5 bases at V and 3 bases at J, with 17 bases between. The germline gives CDR1 SGHAT, CDR2 FQNNGV. The CDR3 is 15 residues long. The DNA of the CDR3 is TGTGCCAGCAGCCCCGGACTTCGGAGGGGCTACGAGCAGTACTTC. Protein product: CASSPGLRRGYEQYF.

This clonotype showed up many times. The gene calls are TRBV11-2 and TRBJ1-1; 7 bases line up with TRBD1. Germline values: CDR1 SGHAT, CDR2 FQNNGV. The CDR3 is made up of 14 amino acids. V lost 5 bases to trimming and J lost 4 bases; unmatched junction nucleotides: 7. The CDR3 is CASSPDRVSTEAFF. The CDR3 region has the DNA TGTGCCAGCAGCCCCGACAGGGTTAGCACTGAAGCTTTCTTT. Drawing the rest from reference TRBV11-2 and TRBJ1-1, the complete variable domain is EAGVAQSPRYKIIEKRQSVAFWCNPISGHATLYWYQQILGQGPKLLIQFQNNGVVDDSQLPKDRFSAERLKGVDSTLKIQPAKLEDSAVYLCASSPDRVSTEAFFGQGTRLTVV.

This clonotype occurred many times. This chain links TRBV20-1 with TRBJ2-3; maybe TRBD1 (8 bases). Trimming removed 4 bases from V and 3 bases from J, with 14 bases in between. Germline V gene sequence: CDR1 DFQATT, CDR2 SNEGSKA (reference sequence). This CDR3 contains 14 residues. Written as DNA, the CDR3 is TGCAGTGCTATTGACAGGGGAGGGACAGATACGCAGTATTTT. Translation: CSAIDRGGTDTQYF.

Of note for this clonotype: One base away lies a much larger clone, so this may be a sequencing read error. The chain links TRBV29-1 to TRBJ1-2; maybe TRBD1 (6 bases). V shed 4 bases and J shed 5 bases, with 14 bases lying between them. Per the germline V gene, CDR1 is SQVTM and CDR2 is ANQGSEA. CDR3 length: 13 amino acids. For the CDR3, the DNA is TGCAGCGTTGGAGTACAGGGCCCATATGGCTACACCTTC. It specifies CSVGVQGPYGYTF.